A single sample gave rise to the 18 T cell receptor beta chains below, sequenced in a study of T cell responses to AZD1222 COVID-19 vaccine. Assay: immunoSEQ multiplex PCR; the TCRdb copy retains only in-frame clones and omits some. The sample holds some 280,000 clones; 85% to 95% are singletons and the top ten take 0.55%. Sample: peripheral blood, taken 28 days after the second AZD1222 dose. These receptors all stem from an adult who received the AZD1222 COVID-19 vaccine.

This rearrangement joins TRBV3-1 (or the pseudogene TRBV3-2) to TRBJ1-4; 7 nucleotides line up with TRBD1. The junction had 13 bases not matched to a gene; V was cut back by 4 bases and J by 8 bases. Germline V CDR1 and CDR2: LGHDT, YNNKEL (reference sequence). This CDR3 spans 16 amino acids. The CDR3, as DNA: TGTGCCAGCAGCCGTAGACTCCGGGACAGACGCGAAAAACTGTTTTTT. Encoded protein: CASSRRLRDRREKLFF.

This clone was seen a handful of times. The CDR3 region has the DNA TGTGCCAGCAGTTTCCCCTCTAGCGGGGGACCACCCTACGAGCAGTACTTC. Amino acids: CASSFPSSGGPPYEQYF. The J gene is TRBJ2-7, the V gene TRBV28; TRBD2 matches 10 bases. Per germline, CDR1 MDHEN and CDR2 SYDVKM. CDR3 length: 17 amino acids. The V and J ends lost 3 bases and 2 bases, in that order; junction bases with no gene match: 10.

This clone was counted once. V gene TRBV5-1 combines with J gene TRBJ2-2; 13 bases match TRBD2. V dropped 0 bases and J dropped 4; count of bases not matched to a gene: 6. This CDR3 is 18 amino acids long. The V gene's germline CDR1 is SGHRS and CDR2 YFSETQ. The CDR3 DNA is TGCGCCAGCAGCTTGGCGACTAGCGGGGGGCCAGGCACCGGGGAGCTGTTTTTT. It is translated as CASSLATSGGPGTGELFF.

This clone was recorded only once. The J gene is TRBJ1-1, the V gene TRBV9; no clear D. The CDR3 spans 15 residues. V was shortened by 0 bases and J by 1 base, with 10 bases between the two germline ends. Germline V gene data show CDR1 as SGDLS and CDR2 as YYNGEE. The CDR3 sequence is CASSVAQPGNTEAFF. The CDR3 DNA is TGTGCCAGCAGCGTAGCTCAGCCGGGGAACACTGAAGCTTTCTTT.

The J gene is TRBJ2-2, the V gene TRBV19; D remains unclear. V gave up 6 bases and J gave up 8 bases, with 7 bases separating them. CDR3 size: 11 residues. Germline V gene data show CDR1 as LNHDA and CDR2 as SQIVND (reference sequence). This CDR3 reads CASSGAGELFF. The CDR3, as DNA: TGTGCCAGTAGCGGTGCTGGGGAGCTGTTTTTT.

The gene calls are TRBV9 and TRBJ1-1, with a weak D call TRBD1 (5 bases). The V end was cut by 3 bases, the J end by 8 bases, with 20 bases between. From germline, CDR1 is SGDLS and CDR2 YYNGEE. This CDR3 spans 15 amino acids. CDR3 in amino acids: CASSAAFTHRSEAFF. For the CDR3, the DNA is TGTGCCAGCAGCGCAGCCTTTACTCACAGGTCCGAAGCTTTCTTT.

The rearrangement links TRBV4-2 to TRBJ2-3; D uncertain. The CDR3 covers 17 residues. Per the germline V gene, CDR1 is LGHNA and CDR2 is YNFKEQ. V shed 4 bases and J shed 1 base, with 18 bases lying between them. The CDR3 reads CASSPSGRGRGTDTQYF. CDR3 sequence (DNA): TGTGCCAGCAGCCCTTCTGGGCGAGGTAGGGGCACAGATACGCAGTATTTT.

The rearrangement links TRBV4-3 to TRBJ2-6; 7 positions match TRBD1. V gave up 1 base and J gave up 2 bases; unmatched junction bases: 2. The CDR3 spans 16 residues. Germline lookup yields CDR1 LGHNA and CDR2 YSLEER. In DNA, the CDR3 is TGCGCCAGCAGCCAAGGGCAGGGGGCTGGGGCCAACGTCCTGACTTTC. Protein product: CASSQGQGAGANVLTF.

The chain is built from TRBV5-1 and TRBJ2-1; possibly TRBD1 for D (5 bases). V lost 0 bases and J lost 6, with 10 bases in between. This CDR3 comprises 14 residues. Germline assignment: CDR1 SGHRS and CDR2 YFSETQ. The chain's CDR3 is CASSLETASNEQFF. For the CDR3, the DNA is TGCGCCAGCAGCTTGGAGACAGCTAGCAATGAGCAGTTCTTC.

The V and J genes are TRBV20-1 and TRBJ2-5; D not resolved. The germline V gene has CDR1 DFQATT and CDR2 SNEGSKA (reference sequence). CDR3 length: 11 residues. V was shortened by 4 bases and J by 5 bases, with 8 bases between the two germline ends. The CDR3 here is CSATSLETQYF. The CDR3 DNA reads TGCAGTGCTACATCCCTCGAGACCCAGTACTTC.

The chain couples TRBV13 to TRBJ2-7, with 7 bases aligning to TRBD1. V dropped 5 bases and J dropped 0; count of bases not matched to a gene: 4. The CDR3 sequence is 14 residues long. Per germline, CDR1 PRHDT and CDR2 FYEKMQ (reference sequence). CDR3 DNA: TGTGCCAGCAGCCGACAGGGCCTCTCCTACGAGCAGTACTTC. It encodes CASSRQGLSYEQYF.

The chain is built from TRBV5-1 and TRBJ1-4; 7 bases line up with TRBD1. The CDR3 contains 15 residues. V trimming: 0 bases; J trimming: 1 base; junction bases outside the gene matches: 0. CDR1 and CDR2 (germline): SGHRS, YFSETQ. CDR3 in amino acids: CASSLDRGTNEKLFF. Here the CDR3 DNA reads TGCGCCAGCAGCTTGGACAGGGGAACTAATGAAAAACTGTTTTTT.

This sequence joins TRBV2 and TRBJ2-7; D gene uncertain. Trimming stripped 3 bases from V and 2 bases from J, with 11 bases between. CDR1 and CDR2 (germline): SNHLY, FYNNEI. This CDR3 contains 14 residues. CDR3 DNA: TGTGCCAGCAGTGATAGCCCCCGCACCTACGAGCAGTACTTC. Encoded protein: CASSDSPRTYEQYF. Full variable domain (outside the CDR3, taken from reference TRBV2 and TRBJ2-7): EPEVTQTPSHQVTQMGQEVILRCVPISNHLYFYWYRQILGQKVEFLVSFYNNEISEKSEIFDDQFSVERPDGSNFTLKIRSTKLEDSAMYFCASSDSPRTYEQYFGPGTRLTVT.

This clone was counted once. The rearrangement joins TRBV6-5 to TRBJ1-4; D is possibly TRBD1 (5 bases). V shed 5 bases and J shed 5 bases, with 12 bases lying between them. The germline V gene has CDR1 MNHEY and CDR2 SVGAGI. The CDR3 runs 14 residues. The CDR3 bases are TGTGCCAGCAGTCGCGACAGAGTCAATGAAAAACTGTTTTTT. Translated, it gives CASSRDRVNEKLFF.

The rearrangement uses TRBV19 and TRBJ1-4; D unresolved. Germline-derived CDR1 and CDR2 are LNHDA and SQIVND (reference sequence). V was pared by 6 bases and J by 2 bases, with 13 bases between. CDR3 length equals 15 residues. CDR3 in DNA: TGTGCCAGTAGCCAGTCGGGGAATACTAATGAAAAACTGTTTTTT. Encoded protein: CASSQSGNTNEKLFF.

The J gene is TRBJ1-1, the V gene TRBV5-1; D is unresolved. Per germline, CDR1 SGHRS and CDR2 YFSETQ. The CDR3 contains 12 residues. Trimming removed 3 bases from V and 1 base from J, with 4 bases in between. CDR3 coding DNA: TGCGCCAGCAGCTCAGGGAACACTGAAGCTTTCTTT. Translated: CASSSGNTEAFF.

V is TRBV6-5 and J is TRBJ2-1; 7 positions match TRBD2. Germline CDR1 MNHEY, CDR2 SVGAGI. V was clipped by 0 bases and J by 13 bases; unmatched bases: 6. The CDR3 extends over 13 amino acids. The CDR3 loop reads CASSYSGGGRQFF. CDR3 coding DNA: TGTGCCAGCAGTTACTCGGGTGGCGGGAGACAGTTCTTC.

The rearrangement joins TRBV7-2 to TRBJ2-6; D remains unclear. V shed 4 bases and J shed 3 bases, with 7 bases lying between them. Germline loops: CDR1 SGHTA, CDR2 FQGNSA. The length of the CDR3 is 14 residues. CDR3 in amino acids: CASSSIGGANVLTF. In nucleotides, the CDR3 is TGTGCCAGCAGCTCTATCGGTGGGGCCAACGTCCTGACTTTC.